These T cell receptor beta chains were read from a single sample in a study of blood T cell repertoires in COVID-19. Only in-frame clones appear in the TCRdb table, and some are missing; sequencing was by immunoSEQ multiplex PCR. The data show some 78,000 clones, 86% seen once. Material for sequencing was peripheral blood. These receptors all come from a man aged 45-65 years with active or convalescent COVID-19. The CDR3 runs from the conserved cysteine through the conserved F or W. The D gene is left open where the match is weak. Clone size appears in some rows only: once, few, many, or a class for an expanded clone.

v_call	cdr3_length	d_call	clone_size	j_call	cdr3_nt	cdr3_aa
TRBV4-3	14	TRBD1	NA	TRBJ1-1	TGCGCCAGCAGCCAAGCAGGGACAGGGGGCGAAGCTTTCTTT	CASSQAGTGGEAFF
TRBV28	17	TRBD2	NA	TRBJ2-2	TGTGCCAGCAGTAAACTACTAGCGGGAGGGAACACCGGGGAGCTGTTTTTT	CASSKLLAGGNTGELFF
TRBV13	16	TRBD2	NA	TRBJ2-1	TGTGCCAGCAGCTTAGAGCGGGAGGGCCCCTACAATGAGCAGTTCTTC	CASSLEREGPYNEQFF
TRBV3-1/TRBV3-2	16	NA	NA	TRBJ2-5	TGTGCCAGCAGCCCCCATCCCACAGGGCAAGGGGAGACCCAGTACTTC	CASSPHPTGQGETQYF
TRBV7-2	18	TRBD1	NA	TRBJ1-2	TGTGCCAGCAGCTTACAGGTCAGCCCCCAGGGGGGCAACTATGGCTACACCTTC	CASSLQVSPQGGNYGYTF
TRBV6-1	15	NA	NA	TRBJ2-7	TGTGCCAGCAGTGAGGCAGGCCTGTTTTCCTACGAGCAGTACTTC	CASSEAGLFSYEQYF
TRBV3-1/TRBV3-2	11	NA	NA	TRBJ2-5	TGTGCCAGCAGCCATCATGTTGTCCAGTACTTC	CASSHHVVQYF
TRBV9	14	TRBD1	NA	TRBJ1-3	TGTGCCAGCAGTGGACAGGGCGGTGGAAACACCATATATTTT	CASSGQGGGNTIYF
TRBV4-1	15	TRBD1	NA	TRBJ2-7	TGCGCCAGCAGCTTGGCCGGGACAGACTCCTACGAGCAGTACTTC	CASSLAGTDSYEQYF
TRBV3-1/TRBV3-2	14	TRBD1	NA	TRBJ1-2	TGTGCCAGCAGAACCGGGACAGGGTTTTATGGCTACACCTTC	CASRTGTGFYGYTF
TRBV25-1	17	TRBD1	NA	TRBJ2-7	TGTGCCAGCAGTGAATATTTCGGGACAGGCTCCATTTACGAGCAGTACTTC	CASSEYFGTGSIYEQYF
TRBV15	16	TRBD2	NA	TRBJ2-1	TGTGCCACCAGCAGAGATCGACTAGCGGGGGTCAATGAGCAGTTCTTC	CATSRDRLAGVNEQFF
TRBV13	15	TRBD2	NA	TRBJ2-3	TGTGCCAGCAGCTTATCTAGCGGGGGGACAGATACGCAGTATTTT	CASSLSSGGTDTQYF
TRBV28	15	TRBD2	NA	TRBJ2-1	TGTGCCAGCAGTTTATTCGGGAGGGCCCGAAATGAGCAGTTCTTC	CASSLFGRARNEQFF
TRBV5-1	16	TRBD2	NA	TRBJ2-3	TGCGCCAGCAGCTTGGTGCGGGGGGGCCGTATAGATACGCAGTATTTT	CASSLVRGGRIDTQYF
TRBV7-2	15	TRBD1	NA	TRBJ2-1	TGTGCCAGCAGCCCTGAACAGGGGCCCTACAATGAGCAGTTCTTC	CASSPEQGPYNEQFF
TRBV2	14	TRBD1	NA	TRBJ2-1	TGTGCCAGCAGTGTCCAGGGGGCGTACAATGAGCAGTTCTTC	CASSVQGAYNEQFF
TRBV10-3	17	TRBD2	NA	TRBJ2-1	TGTGCCATCAGTGAGCGGGGTGGCGGGAGCTCCTACAATGAGCAGTTCTTC	CAISERGGGSSYNEQFF
TRBV7-2	13	NA	NA	TRBJ2-5	TGTGCCAGCAGCCCCTCGGGGGAAGAGACCCAGTACTTC	CASSPSGEETQYF
TRBV7-7	16	TRBD1	NA	TRBJ1-3	TGTGCCAGCCAACAGGGGAACAGGACATCTGGAAACACCATATATTTT	CASQQGNRTSGNTIYF
TRBV11-2	15	TRBD1	NA	TRBJ2-1	TGTGCCAGCAGCTTGAACAGGGGGGTCTACAATGAGCAGTTCTTC	CASSLNRGVYNEQFF
TRBV5-1	13	TRBD1	NA	TRBJ2-5	TGCGCCAGCAGCACGGGACAGTCAGAGACCCAGTACTTC	CASSTGQSETQYF
TRBV14	14	NA	NA	TRBJ2-5	TGTGCCAGCAGCCCGAGGACAATCCGGGAGACCCAGTACTTC	CASSPRTIRETQYF
TRBV5-8	17	TRBD2	NA	TRBJ2-1	TGTGCCAGCAGCTTGGGTACCGGGACTACCGCCTACAATGAGCAGTTCTTC	CASSLGTGTTAYNEQFF
TRBV2	16	TRBD2	NA	TRBJ2-7	TGTGCCAGCAGTGAACTTGGACTAGCGGGGGACCACGAGCAGTACTTC	CASSELGLAGDHEQYF
TRBV6-5	16	TRBD1	NA	TRBJ2-2	TGTGCCAGCAGTTACCGACAGGGGTGGAGCACCGGGGAGCTGTTTTTT	CASSYRQGWSTGELFF
TRBV2	16	TRBD1	NA	TRBJ2-2	TGTGCCAGCAGTGTAATTAGGGACAGGAGGTCCGGGGAGCTGTTTTTT	CASSVIRDRRSGELFF
TRBV3-1/TRBV3-2	13	NA	NA	TRBJ2-1	TGTGCCAGCAGCCAAGTTGAGGGATTTGAGCAGTTCTTC	CASSQVEGFEQFF
TRBV5-5	14	NA	NA	TRBJ1-1	TGTGCCAGCAGCTTGGGACATACGAACACTGAAGCTTTCTTT	CASSLGHTNTEAFF
TRBV5-4	15	TRBD1	once	TRBJ2-3	TGTGCCAGCAGCTTACGGACAGGGGGCGAACATACGCAGTATTTT	CASSLRTGGEHTQYF
TRBV4-1	15	NA	NA	TRBJ2-1	TGCGCCAGCAGCCAAACCTTTTTGGGCCGGAATGAGCAGTTCTTC	CASSQTFLGRNEQFF
TRBV28	14	NA	NA	TRBJ2-7	TGTGCCAGCAGTTTACGGCTAGCGACCTACGAGCAGTACTTC	CASSLRLATYEQYF
TRBV3-1/TRBV3-2	15	TRBD1	NA	TRBJ2-7	TGTGCCAGCAGCCAAGGACAGGGCAGGGTCTACGAGCAGTACTTC	CASSQGQGRVYEQYF
TRBV9	15	TRBD2	NA	TRBJ2-5	TGTCCCAGCAGCGTCGACGGGGCGGGGGGAGAGACCCAGTACTTC	CPSSVDGAGGETQYF
TRBV10-3	13	TRBD2	NA	TRBJ2-5	TGTGCCATCAGTGTAATAGCGGGAGAGACCCAGTACTTC	CAISVIAGETQYF
TRBV6-5	15	NA	NA	TRBJ1-1	TGTGCCAGCAGTTACTTACAGGGTAGTGGCACTGAAGCTTTCTTT	CASSYLQGSGTEAFF
TRBV9	17	TRBD2	NA	TRBJ2-1	TGTGCCAGCAGCGCCGGGACTAGCGGGGGGGCAAGCAATGAGCAGTTCTTC	CASSAGTSGGASNEQFF
TRBV2	14	NA	NA	TRBJ1-5	TGTGCCAGCAGGGAAGACAGGCCGAATCAGCCCCAGCATTTT	CASREDRPNQPQHF
TRBV29-1	14	TRBD1	NA	TRBJ1-5	TGCAGCGCCACACAGGGGGCGGGTAATCAGCCCCAGCATTTT	CSATQGAGNQPQHF
TRBV6-5	12	NA	NA	TRBJ2-5	TGTGCCAGCAGAGGAGGGGAGGAGACCCAGTACTTC	CASRGGEETQYF
TRBV27	13	TRBD1	NA	TRBJ1-6	TGTGCCAGCAGTCCGGACAGGGCTTCACCCCTCCACTTT	CASSPDRASPLHF
TRBV6-2/TRBV6-3	15	TRBD2	few	TRBJ2-2	TGTGCCAGCAGTTACACGCGGGGGGACACCGGGGAGCTGTTTTTT	CASSYTRGDTGELFF
TRBV7-8	16	NA	NA	TRBJ1-2	TGTGCCAGCAGCTTAGAAGTGGCAGGGAATATCTATGGCTACACCTTC	CASSLEVAGNIYGYTF
TRBV5-1	14	NA	NA	TRBJ1-1	TGCGCCAGCAGCATCGGGGGTCTGAACACTGAAGCTTTCTTT	CASSIGGLNTEAFF
TRBV5-1	16	TRBD2	NA	TRBJ2-1	TGCGCCAGCAGCTCCTTAGCGGGAGTAGGGGATCGTGAGCAGTTCTTC	CASSSLAGVGDREQFF
TRBV23-1	17	TRBD2	NA	TRBJ2-5	TGCGCCAGCAGTCACTCGTTCCTAGCGGGAGGAAGGAAGACCCAGTACTTC	CASSHSFLAGGRKTQYF
TRBV19	14	NA	NA	TRBJ1-1	TGTGCCAGTAGTATTTCGCAGGGGAGCACTGAAGCTTTCTTT	CASSISQGSTEAFF
TRBV18	14	TRBD1	once	TRBJ1-6	TGTGCCAGCTCTGGGGGACAGCTTAATTCACCCCTCCACTTT	CASSGGQLNSPLHF
TRBV5-1	14	NA	NA	TRBJ2-7	TGCGCCAGCAGCATCGACAGGCTAGTCTACGAGCAGTACTTC	CASSIDRLVYEQYF
TRBV19	15	NA	NA	TRBJ2-5	TGTGCCAGTAGTATAGATCTATTCAGGGAAGAGACCCAGTACTTC	CASSIDLFREETQYF
TRBV4-1	14	TRBD1	NA	TRBJ2-5	TGCGCCAGCAGCCCACGACAGGGGACAGAGACCCAGTACTTC	CASSPRQGTETQYF
TRBV15	18	TRBD1	once	TRBJ2-6	TGTGCCACCAGCACAGGGACAGCCCTCTTCTCTGGGGCCAACGTCCTGACTTTC	CATSTGTALFSGANVLTF
TRBV25-1	12	NA	NA	TRBJ2-7	TGTGCCAGCAGTGTTGGAGGGCACGAGCAGTACTTC	CASSVGGHEQYF
TRBV5-5	13	NA	NA	TRBJ1-6	TGTGCCAGCAGCTTCGACAGTAATTCACCCCTCCACTTT	CASSFDSNSPLHF